This entry is about one TCR beta chain. Its antigen remains unidentified. Time point denoted: newly diagnosed GD, antithyroid drugs for less than 3 months. Making the TCR library involved RNA that had been extracted from PBMCs. CDR3 length equals 16 residues. V was clipped by 6 bases and J by 7 bases, with 22 bases between them. Per the germline V gene, CDR1 is MDHEN and CDR2 is SYDVKM. The sample is drawn from a study of regulatory T cells in long-lasting Graves disease. Study overall: Patients newly diagnosed with Graves' had been on antithyroid drugs for under 3 months. Overall study results and limits: Favored gene segments in persistent disease were TRBV28, TRBJ1-2 and TRBJ2-5. Only peripheral blood was studied, not thyroid tissue.

Assembly of TCR beta libraries relied on iRepertoire HTBI primers together with Arm-PCR of CDR3 regions. Original methodology: Across all samples, 62 TRBV segments and 11 to 15 TRBJ segments were identified. MiXCR, run by TCRdb on the multiplex PCR reads, gives a single entry per CDR3 protein. These V and J calls are TCRdb output, not the study's own analysis. This table has hundreds of thousands of distinct CDR3 sequences, about 11% appearing once. The data also belong to a second study, concerning T cells in Graves' hyperthyroidism and ophthalmopathy.

This clonotype originated in a woman aged 25 to 39 with Graves disease. Sample: peripheral blood mononuclear cells (PBMCs), taken at new diagnosis, from a patient treated with antithyroid drugs. The V call is TRBV28, the J call TRBJ2-1; D is perhaps TRBD2 (7 bases). The CDR3 DNA follows: TGTGCCAGCAGCCCACCCGGCGGGGGCGTAGGTAATGAGCAGTTCTTC. Translated: CASSPPGGGVGNEQFF. Filled out from reference TRBV28 and TRBJ2-1, the complete variable domain reads DVKVTQSSRYLVKRTGEKVFLECVQDMDHENMFWYRQDPGLGLRLIYFSYDVKMKEKGDIPEGYSVSREKKERFSLILESASTNQTSMYLCASSPPGGGVGNEQFFGPGTRLTVL.